This paragraph reports one TCR delta chain. Its antigen is as yet unknown. This CDR3 contains 24 residues. Trimming removed 0 bases from V and 0 bases from J; junction bases left unmatched: 27. Germline loops: CDR1 TSWWSYY, CDR2 QGS. Sequences come from RNA converted to cDNA by reverse transcription. Pooled V-gene forward primers with one constant-region reverse primer generated the CDR3 amplicons by multiplex PCR. TCRdb re-processed the multiplex PCR reads using CATT. The sample lists 80,000 or so delta-chain clones, around 35% seen once, with about 0.24% in the top ten. The sample comes from a study of Vδ1+ human thymocytes. Whole-study results and caveats: Donors shared many TRG clonotypes but few TRD clonotypes. The authors advised highly purified populations and single-cell validation. Unlike peripheral blood Vdelta1+ controls, thymic delta-chain sequences included about 20% Vdelta2 and few Vdelta3. In the thymus, TRG and TRD repertoires looked highly polyclonal with Gaussian CDR3 lengths.

Sequenced sample: Vdelta1+ gamma-delta thymocytes from the thymus. Subset meaning: FACS-sorted CD3+ TCRalphabeta- TCRVdelta1+ TCRVdelta2- thymocytes. The origin of this receptor is a boy under two years old who had congenital heart surgery. The rearrangement uses TRDV1 and TRDJ1, with TRDD3 matching over 8 bases. CDR3 bases: TGTGCTCTTGGGGAACTATCCCCCTTCCCTCCTTCGGGGATACTTGGGACGTACACCGATAAACTCATCTTT. It codes for CALGELSPFPPSGILGTYTDKLIF.